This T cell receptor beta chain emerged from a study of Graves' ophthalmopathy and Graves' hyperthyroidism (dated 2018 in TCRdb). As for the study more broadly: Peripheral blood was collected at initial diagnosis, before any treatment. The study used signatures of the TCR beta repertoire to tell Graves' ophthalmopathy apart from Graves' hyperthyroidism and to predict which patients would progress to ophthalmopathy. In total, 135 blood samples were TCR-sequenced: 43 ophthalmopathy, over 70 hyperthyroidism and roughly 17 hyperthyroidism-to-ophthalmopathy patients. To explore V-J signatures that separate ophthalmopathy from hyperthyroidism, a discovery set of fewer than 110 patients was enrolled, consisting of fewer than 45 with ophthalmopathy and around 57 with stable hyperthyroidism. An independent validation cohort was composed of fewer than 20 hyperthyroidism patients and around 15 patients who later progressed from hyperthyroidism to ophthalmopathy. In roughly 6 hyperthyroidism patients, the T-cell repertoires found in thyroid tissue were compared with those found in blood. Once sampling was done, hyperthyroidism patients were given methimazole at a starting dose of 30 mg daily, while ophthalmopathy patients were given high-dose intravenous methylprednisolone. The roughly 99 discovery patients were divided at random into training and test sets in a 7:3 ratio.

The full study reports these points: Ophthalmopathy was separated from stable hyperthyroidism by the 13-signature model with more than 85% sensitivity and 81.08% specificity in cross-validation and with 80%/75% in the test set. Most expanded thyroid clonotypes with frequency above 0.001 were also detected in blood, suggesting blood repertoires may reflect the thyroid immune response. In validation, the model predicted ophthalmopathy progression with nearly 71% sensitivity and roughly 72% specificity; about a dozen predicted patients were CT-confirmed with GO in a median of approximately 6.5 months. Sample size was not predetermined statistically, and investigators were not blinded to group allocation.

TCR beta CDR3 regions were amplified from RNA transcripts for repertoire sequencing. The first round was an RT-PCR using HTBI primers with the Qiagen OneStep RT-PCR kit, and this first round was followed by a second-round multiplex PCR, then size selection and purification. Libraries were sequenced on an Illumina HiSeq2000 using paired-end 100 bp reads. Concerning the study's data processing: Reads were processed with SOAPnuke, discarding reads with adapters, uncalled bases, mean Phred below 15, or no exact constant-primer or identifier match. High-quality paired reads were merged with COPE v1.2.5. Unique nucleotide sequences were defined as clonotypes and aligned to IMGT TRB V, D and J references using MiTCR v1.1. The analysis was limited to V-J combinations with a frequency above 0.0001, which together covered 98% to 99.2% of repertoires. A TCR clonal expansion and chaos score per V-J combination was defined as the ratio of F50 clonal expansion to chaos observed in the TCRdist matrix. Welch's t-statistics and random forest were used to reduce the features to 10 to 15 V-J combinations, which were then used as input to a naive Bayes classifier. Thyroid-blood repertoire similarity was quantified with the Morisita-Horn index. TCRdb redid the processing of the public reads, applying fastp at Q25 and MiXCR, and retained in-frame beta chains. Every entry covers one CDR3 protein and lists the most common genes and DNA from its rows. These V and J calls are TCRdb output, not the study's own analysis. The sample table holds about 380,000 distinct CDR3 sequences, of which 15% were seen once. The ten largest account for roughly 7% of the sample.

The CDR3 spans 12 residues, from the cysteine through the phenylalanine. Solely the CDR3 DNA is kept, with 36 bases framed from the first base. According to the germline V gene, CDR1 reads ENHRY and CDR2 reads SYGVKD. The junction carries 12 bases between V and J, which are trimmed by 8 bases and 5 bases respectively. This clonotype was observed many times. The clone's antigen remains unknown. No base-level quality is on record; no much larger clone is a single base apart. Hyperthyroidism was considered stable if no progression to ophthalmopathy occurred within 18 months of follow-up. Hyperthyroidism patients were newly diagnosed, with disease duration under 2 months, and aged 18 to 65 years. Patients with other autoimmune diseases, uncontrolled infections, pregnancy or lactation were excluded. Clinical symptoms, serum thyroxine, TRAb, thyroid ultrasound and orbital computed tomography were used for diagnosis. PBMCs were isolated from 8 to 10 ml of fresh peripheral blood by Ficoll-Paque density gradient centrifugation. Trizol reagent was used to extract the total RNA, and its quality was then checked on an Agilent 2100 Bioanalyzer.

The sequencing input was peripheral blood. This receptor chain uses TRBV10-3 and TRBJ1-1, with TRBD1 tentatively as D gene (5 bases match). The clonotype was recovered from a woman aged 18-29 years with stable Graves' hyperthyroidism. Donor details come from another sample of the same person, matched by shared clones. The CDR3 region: CAIRAAGTEAFF. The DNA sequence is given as TGTGCCATCCGGGCCGCAGGGACTGAAGCTTTCTTT.